The 25 T cell receptor beta chains given below trace back to one sample, sequenced in a study of graft-versus-host responses after intestinal transplantation. The table came from immunoSEQ multiplex PCR; TCRdb's copy has only in-frame clones and leaves some out. The data show around 95,000 clones, roughly 84% seen once. Their target antigens are unknown. The sequences come from unstimulated CD4+ T cells sorted from spleen or lymph node cells, collected before transplant. These receptors came from a human donor who was the organ donor for an intestinal transplant.

V and J are TRBV19 and TRBJ1-5, with D uncertain. Germline CDR1 LNHDA, CDR2 SQIVND (reference sequence). The CDR3 is 14 amino acids. Between the trimmed V and J ends, which lost 5 bases and 2 bases, there was a span of 10 bases. CDR3 bases: TGTGCCAGTAGTCCCGGGAGGGGCAATCAGCCCCAGCATTTT. It is translated as CASSPGRGNQPQHF.

This chain joins TRBV27 and TRBJ1-6, with D possibly TRBD1 on 5 matching bases. Germline lookup yields CDR1 MNHEY and CDR2 SMNVEV (reference sequence). CDR3 length: 15 residues. The V end was cut by 4 bases, the J end by 2 bases, with 9 bases between. CDR3 amino acids: CASSSGGTYNSPLHF. The DNA for the CDR3 is TGTGCCAGCAGTTCGGGGGGTACCTATAATTCACCCCTCCACTTT.

Of note for this clone: Distinct nucleotide sequences in the sample also encode this CDR3. The chain combines TRBV30 with TRBJ1-6; D unclear. The CDR3 consists of 11 residues. Per germline, CDR1 GTSNPN and CDR2 SVGIG (reference sequence). With 3 bases removed from V and 10 bases from J, the gap between germline ends came to 7 bases. The CDR3 sequence is CAWSRGSPLHF. CDR3 nucleotides: TGTGCCTGGAGCCGAGGATCACCCCTCCACTTT.

The chain couples TRBV5-5 to TRBJ1-3; no clear D. Looked up from germline, CDR1 is SGHKS and CDR2 is YYEKEE (reference sequence). CDR3 length equals 16 residues. The ends were cut back, 0 bases at V and 0 bases at J, with 10 bases in the middle. The DNA for the CDR3 is TGTGCCAGCAGCTTGGATGCGGGATTCTCTGGAAACACCATATATTTT. The encoded protein is CASSLDAGFSGNTIYF.

V usage is TRBV7-9 and J usage is TRBJ1-2; D unresolved. With 3 bases removed from V and 4 bases from J, the gap between germline ends came to 12 bases. The germline V gene encodes CDR1 SEHNR and CDR2 FQNEAQ (reference sequence). The CDR3 consists of 14 residues. DNA for the CDR3: TGTGCCAGCAGCTTCAGGACCGAGATCTATGGCTACACCTTC. It is translated as CASSFRTEIYGYTF.

The chain carries TRBV13 and TRBJ1-3, with unresolved D. Trimming shortened V by 1 base and J by 8 bases, and 18 bases separated the two germline ends. The CDR3 is 16 amino acids. Per germline, CDR1 PRHDT and CDR2 FYEKMQ (reference sequence). CDR3 nucleotide sequence: TGTGCCAGCAGCTTAGTAGGCGCGTTACGGATGGACACCATATATTTT. Its translation: CASSLVGALRMDTIYF.

The chain couples TRBV6-6 to TRBJ2-7; the match to TRBD1 covers 9 bases. V was pared by 7 bases and J by 1 base, with 11 bases of the junction left unmatched. The CDR3 covers 16 residues. Per germline, CDR1 MNHNY and CDR2 SVGAGI (reference sequence). The DNA for the CDR3 is TGTGCCAGCACTACCGTACAGGGGGCGGGTTCCTACGAGCAGTACTTC. Protein sequence: CASTTVQGAGSYEQYF.

The chain couples TRBV15 to TRBJ1-4; maybe TRBD1 (5 bases). CDR3 length: 13 amino acids. V shed 6 bases and J shed 4 bases, with 9 bases lying between them. From germline, CDR1 is LNHNV and CDR2 YYDKDF (reference sequence). The CDR3 loop reads CATRRGYNEKLFF. As DNA, the CDR3 is TGTGCCACCAGGAGGGGCTATAATGAAAAACTGTTTTTT. The whole variable domain, remainder taken from reference TRBV15 and TRBJ1-4, is DAMVIQNPRYQVTQFGKPVTLSCSQTLNHNVMYWYQQKSSQAPKLLFHYYDKDFNNEADTPDNFQSRRPNTSFCFLDIRSPGLGDTAMYLCATRRGYNEKLFFGSGTQLSVL.

This clone has only a few counts. Other DNA sequences in the same sample also yield this CDR3. CDR3 coding DNA: TGTGCCAGCAGCCAGCTAGCGGGGGGGCGGACAGATACGCAGTATTTT. Its translation: CASSQLAGGRTDTQYF. The genes are TRBV5-5 and TRBJ2-3, with 12 bases aligning to TRBD2. The CDR3 runs 16 residues. Germline assignment: CDR1 SGHKS and CDR2 YYEKEE (reference sequence). Unmatched junction bases numbered 6, after V lost 4 bases and J lost 3 bases. Drawing the rest from reference TRBV5-5 and TRBJ2-3, the complete variable domain is DAGVTQSPTHLIKTRGQQVTLRCSPISGHKSVSWYQQVLGQGPQFIFQYYEKEERGRGNFPDRFSARQFPNYSSELNVNALLLGDSALYLCASSQLAGGRTDTQYFGPGTRLTVL.

This chain joins TRBV5-1 and TRBJ1-4; D perhaps matches TRBD1 (5 bases). The CDR3 spans 16 residues. V lost 0 bases to trimming and J lost 8 bases, with 17 bases between them. Germline CDR1 and CDR2: SGHRS and YFSETQ. The CDR3 region has the DNA TGCGCCAGCAGCTTGGAGCGCCCGGACATTGCCGAAAAACTGTTTTTT. It encodes CASSLERPDIAEKLFF.

The chain employs TRBV19 and TRBJ2-5; no clear D gene. Per germline, CDR1 LNHDA and CDR2 SQIVND (reference sequence). V lost 2 bases to trimming and J lost 5 bases, with 9 bases between them. This CDR3 contains 13 residues. The CDR3 DNA reads as TGTGCCAGTAGTATAAACCTCAAGGAGACCCAGTACTTC. The encoded protein is CASSINLKETQYF.

The gene calls are TRBV21-1 and TRBJ2-5. TRBV21-1 represents a pseudogene. The CDR3 runs to 15 residues. CDR3 in DNA: TGTGCCAGCAGCAATTGGACCCAAGAGAATGCAACCCAGTACTTC. It encodes CASSNWTQENATQYF.

The genes are TRBV6-1 and TRBJ1-2; tentative D call: TRBD1 (6 bases). Between the trimmed V and J ends, which lost 2 bases and 4 bases, there was a span of 14 bases. The CDR3 consists of 15 residues. Germline V lookup: CDR1 MNHNS, CDR2 SASEGT. This CDR3 reads CASSESGATAYGYTF. In nucleotides, the CDR3 is TGTGCCAGCAGTGAATCAGGGGCCACTGCCTATGGCTACACCTTC.

The V and J genes are TRBV5-1 and TRBJ2-1; D remains ambiguous. The CDR3 totals 12 residues. Trimming took 3 bases from V and 9 from J, leaving 10 bases between them. In germline, CDR1 is SGHRS, CDR2 YFSETQ. This CDR3 reads CASSSMESEQFF. CDR3 in DNA: TGCGCCAGCAGCTCCATGGAAAGTGAGCAGTTCTTC.

The chain combines TRBV6-6 with TRBJ1-4, with 8 bases identical to TRBD1. J lost 8 bases, V lost 2 bases, and 10 bases had no gene match. The V gene's germline CDR1 is MNHNY and CDR2 SVGAGI (reference sequence). This CDR3 is built from 16 residues. The CDR3 protein is CASSYSSGTGGEKLFF. The CDR3 bases are TGTGCCAGCAGTTACAGCAGCGGGACAGGTGGAGAAAAACTGTTTTTT.

The rearrangement links TRBV6-1 to TRBJ1-3; D is possibly TRBD1 (6 bases). CDR1 is MNHNS and CDR2 is SASEGT in the germline V gene. V dropped 7 bases and J dropped 2 bases, with 12 bases sitting between them. The CDR3 runs 14 residues. This chain's CDR3 is CASIHDRTGNTIYF. The CDR3 DNA reads as TGTGCCAGCATTCACGACAGGACTGGAAACACCATATATTTT.

V gene TRBV9 combines with J gene TRBJ1-4, with a weak D call TRBD1 (5 bases). Germline lookup yields CDR1 SGDLS and CDR2 YYNGEE. Trimming pared 0 bases from V and 3 bases from J, leaving 9 bases between. The CDR3 loop spans 15 amino acids. DNA of the CDR3: TGTGCCAGCAGCGTAGAAGGGACGGCTAATGAAAAACTGTTTTTT. It codes for CASSVEGTANEKLFF.

The gene calls are TRBV6-5 and TRBJ1-2; 8 nucleotides align to TRBD1. The trim removed 6 bases at V and 5 bases at J, leaving 11 bases unmatched. Germline-derived CDR1 and CDR2 are MNHEY and SVGAGI. This CDR3 is built from 15 residues. CDR3 nucleotide sequence: TGTGCCAGCAGAATGGGAGGACAGGGAGGATATGGCTACACCTTC. Its protein is CASRMGGQGGYGYTF.

This chain uses TRBV11-2 with TRBJ1-1; D uncertain. There are 13 residues in the CDR3. With 1 base removed from V and 5 bases from J, the gap between germline ends came to 8 bases. CDR1 and CDR2 from the germline V gene are SGHAT and FQNNGV. CDR3 DNA: TGTGCCAGCAGCTTAGGGCGGGAGACTGAAGCTTTCTTT. Translating it yields CASSLGRETEAFF.

This sequence joins TRBV2 and TRBJ2-3, with TRBD2 as a possible D gene (5 bases). The CDR3 extends over 14 amino acids. Germline CDR1 reads SNHLY; CDR2 reads FYNNEI. With 10 bases removed from V and 9 bases from J, the gap between germline ends came to 23 bases. CDR3 coding DNA: TGTGCCACCAAGATTCGGACGGGATTAGACACGCAGTATTTT. Protein: CATKIRTGLDTQYF.

This chain joins TRBV7-7 and TRBJ2-6; possibly TRBD1 or TRBD2 for D (5 bases each). Germline V CDR1 and CDR2: SSHAT, FNYEAQ (reference sequence). The CDR3 totals 18 residues. The V and J ends lost 5 bases and 5 bases respectively, with 22 bases between them. The chain's CDR3 is CASSKRGVPQSRANVLTF. CDR3 DNA: TGTGCCAGCAGCAAGAGGGGAGTGCCACAAAGTCGGGCCAACGTCCTGACTTTC.

The J gene is TRBJ1-2, the V gene TRBV5-4; 10 bases are a match to TRBD1. The germline gives CDR1 SGHNT, CDR2 YYREEE (reference sequence). V lost 5 bases, J lost 4 bases, and 8 bases stayed unmatched. This CDR3 contains 15 residues. The CDR3 loop is CASSFPGQGTYGYTF. CDR3 bases: TGTGCCAGCAGTTTCCCGGGACAGGGGACCTATGGCTACACCTTC. Full variable domain (remainder filled in from reference TRBV5-4 and TRBJ1-2): ETGVTQSPTHLIKTRGQQVTLRCSSQSGHNTVSWYQQALGQGPQFIFQYYREEENGRGNFPPRFSGLQFPNYSSELNVNALELDDSALYLCASSFPGQGTYGYTFGSGTRLTVV.

This sequence joins TRBV9 and TRBJ1-3; 8 bases match TRBD1. The trim removed 10 bases at V and 6 bases at J, leaving 18 bases unmatched. Germline lookup yields CDR1 SGDLS and CDR2 YYNGEE. This CDR3 region has 16 residues. The DNA of the CDR3 is TGTGCCTCCGCGCGGGGTCCCGGGACAGGAGAAAACACCATATATTTT. Translating gives CASARGPGTGENTIYF.

V usage is TRBV6-6 and J usage is TRBJ1-2; D is perhaps TRBD1 (6 bases). Between the trimmed V and J ends, which lost 6 bases and 8 bases, there was a span of 19 bases. The germline gives CDR1 MNHNY, CDR2 SVGAGI (reference sequence). The CDR3 totals 14 residues. The DNA of the CDR3 is TGTGCCAGCAGCAACAGGGTTATGGCTCGCGGCTACACCTTC. Its translation: CASSNRVMARGYTF.

This clone has more than one count but fewer than ten. The chain is built from TRBV5-1 and TRBJ1-4; 11 nucleotides line up with TRBD1. The germline gives CDR1 SGHRS, CDR2 YFSETQ. This CDR3 has 16 amino acids. V trimming: 4 bases; J trimming: 8 bases; junction bases outside the gene matches: 10. This chain's CDR3 is CASSQAAGQGAEKLFF. CDR3 bases: TGCGCCAGCAGCCAAGCGGCCGGACAGGGGGCGGAAAAACTGTTTTTT.